These T cell receptor beta chains were read from a single sample in a study of blood T cell repertoires in COVID-19. The assay was immunoSEQ multiplex PCR, and TCRdb's table has in-frame clones only and misses some. The sample carries some 270,000 clones, around 90% recorded once. The specimen sequenced was PBMCs or T cells enriched from blood (not recorded which). The receptors stem from a woman between 40 and 55 years old who had recovered from COVID-19. The CDR3 runs from the conserved cysteine through the conserved F or W. A D gene is named only where the DNA matches it firmly. Part of the rows lack a size; the others show once, few, many or a class for expanded clones.

V	J	D	size	DNA	CDR3
TRBV7-9	TRBJ2-7	TRBD2	-	TGTGCCAGCAGCTTAGCCCTAGCGGGGGAAGGGGAGCAGTACTTC	CASSLALAGEGEQYF
TRBV29-1	TRBJ1-1	-	-	TGCAGCGTTGCGACGCCCGGAGGGGACACTGAAGCTTTCTTT	CSVATPGGDTEAFF
TRBV10-3	TRBJ1-2	-	-	TGTGCCATCAGTGAGTCTGGAGATGGCTACACCTTC	CAISESGDGYTF
TRBV19	TRBJ1-2	-	-	TGTGCCAGTAGTATGTCTGGCAGAACGCCGCAAATCTATGGCTACACCTTC	CASSMSGRTPQIYGYTF
TRBV7-8	TRBJ1-4	-	-	TGTGCCAGCAGCTTAGCGAGCGGGGGCGCTGAAAAACTGTTTTTT	CASSLASGGAEKLFF
TRBV6-2/TRBV6-3	TRBJ2-2	-	-	TGTGCCAGCAGTTACGCGGGTCTTAACACCGGGGAGCTGTTTTTT	CASSYAGLNTGELFF
TRBV5-1	TRBJ1-1	TRBD1	-	TGCGCCAGCAGTAATACAGGGGGCATCCCTGAAGCTTTCTTT	CASSNTGGIPEAFF
TRBV9	TRBJ1-2	-	-	TGTGCCAGCAGCGTAGGGGATGGACTAAGATCACCCTATGGCTACACCTTC	CASSVGDGLRSPYGYTF
TRBV6-5	TRBJ1-1	TRBD1	-	TGTGCCAGCATTGCCGGGACAGGAGACACTGAAGCTTTCTTT	CASIAGTGDTEAFF
TRBV2	TRBJ1-4	-	-	TGTGCCAGCAGTTTAGGACTAGTGGGTAATGAAAAACTGTTTTTT	CASSLGLVGNEKLFF
TRBV11-2	TRBJ1-3	-	-	TGTGCCAGCAGCTTAGATCGGGGAGAAGGAAACACCATATATTTT	CASSLDRGEGNTIYF
TRBV19	TRBJ1-5	-	-	TGTGCCAGTAGTAAGGCGGGTTGGGGCAATCAGCCCCAGCATTTT	CASSKAGWGNQPQHF
TRBV3-1/TRBV3-2	TRBJ2-3	TRBD2	-	TGTGCCAGCAGCTTATTGGGGAGGGCCTTAACAGATACGCAGTATTTT	CASSLLGRALTDTQYF
TRBV9	TRBJ1-5	-	once	TGTGCCAGCAGCGTAGCAGCCTTTCCCGGGCAGCCCCAGCATTTT	CASSVAAFPGQPQHF
TRBV5-6	TRBJ2-7	TRBD1	-	TGTGCCAGCAGCCTGGACAGGTTCTACTCCTACGAGCAGTACTTC	CASSLDRFYSYEQYF
TRBV28	TRBJ1-5	-	-	TGTGCCAGCAGTTTTGCAGGGAAAAATCAGCCCCAGCATTTT	CASSFAGKNQPQHF
TRBV7-9	TRBJ2-5	TRBD1	-	TGTGCCAGCAGCCCCATCACAGGGGCACAAGAGACCCAGTACTTC	CASSPITGAQETQYF
TRBV11-3	TRBJ1-2	TRBD1	-	TGTGCCAGCAGCTTAGTCTACAGGGGCGGGGGCTACACCTTC	CASSLVYRGGGYTF
TRBV7-3	TRBJ2-1	TRBD2	-	TGTGCCAGCAGCGCCCCTAGCGGGGCCTCCTACAATGAGCAGTTCTTC	CASSAPSGASYNEQFF
TRBV7-6	TRBJ2-5	-	-	TGTGCCAGCAGCTTAGCAGGGGTACAAGAGACCCAGTACTTC	CASSLAGVQETQYF
TRBV7-2	TRBJ2-5	-	-	TGTGCCAGCAGCCAACCTTCAGTAGGGGCTGTCCGGACCCAGTACTTC	CASSQPSVGAVRTQYF
TRBV30	TRBJ1-2	-	-	TGTGCCTGGAGTGATAAACAGGGCGGCTACACCTTC	CAWSDKQGGYTF
TRBV7-9	TRBJ1-1	-	-	TGTGCCAGCAGCCGGGGGAGATCAGCTTTCTTT	CASSRGRSAFF
TRBV21-1	TRBJ2-7	-	-	TGTGCCAGCGGGTGCCTTGAGAGGGGACAGGGAGTAGTGGACGAGCAGTACTTC	CASGCLERGQGVVDEQYF
TRBV11-2	TRBJ2-7	TRBD1	-	TGTGCCAGCAGCACCTCGACAGGGGACTACGAGCAGTACTTC	CASSTSTGDYEQYF
TRBV18	TRBJ2-1	TRBD2	-	TGTGCCAGCTCACCCTCTAGCGGAGCATACAATGAGCAGTTCTTC	CASSPSSGAYNEQFF
TRBV20-1	TRBJ2-4	-	once	TGCAGTGTTGCGCCCGGGACTGCCCAGTACTTC	CSVAPGTAQYF
TRBV19	TRBJ1-1	TRBD1	-	TGTGCCAGTAGTTGGACAGGCTTGAGGGAAGCTTTCTTT	CASSWTGLREAFF
TRBV9	TRBJ2-5	TRBD1	-	TGTGCCAGCAGCGTAGAGTCCGGGACAGGGATGACCCAGTACTTC	CASSVESGTGMTQYF
TRBV18	TRBJ1-5	TRBD1	-	TGTGCCAGCTCATCGGGACAGGGAGAGCCCCAGCATTTT	CASSSGQGEPQHF
TRBV4-1	TRBJ1-1	-	-	TGCGCCAGCAGCCCTCCCTGGGCCGGGATGGGGACTGAAGCTTTCTTT	CASSPPWAGMGTEAFF
TRBV18	TRBJ1-1	TRBD1	-	TGTGCCAGCTCAGGACAGGGGCGGAACACTGAAGCTTTCTTT	CASSGQGRNTEAFF
TRBV27	TRBJ2-7	-	-	TGTGCCAGCAGTTTATCGCGGCTAACGGAGCAGTACTTC	CASSLSRLTEQYF
TRBV5-4	TRBJ2-1	TRBD2	-	TGTGCCAGCAGCCCAGGGACTAGCGGGGACTACAATGAGCAGTTCTTC	CASSPGTSGDYNEQFF
TRBV4-1	TRBJ1-2	-	-	TGCGCCAGCAGCCAAGGGACAGTCTCGTTCTACTATGGCTACACCTTC	CASSQGTVSFYYGYTF